This T cell receptor (beta chain) originates from a study of blood T cell repertoires in COVID-19. Authors' methods: Amplification from reference gene primers served as the basis for estimated nucleated cell counts. Only in-frame clones appear in the TCRdb table, and some are missing; sequencing was by immunoSEQ multiplex PCR. V, J and clone size are those of that table, while D and trimming were read from the DNA. The sample carries 60,000 to 75,000 clones, roughly 93% recorded once. The CDR3 runs to 17 residues. V was clipped by 4 bases and J by 1 base, with 19 bases between them. Germline values: CDR1 SNHLY, CDR2 FYNNEI.

The source material was peripheral blood. The clonotype originates from a human donor in a cohort sampled during active COVID-19. V and J are TRBV2 and TRBJ2-5; a weak D match, TRBD2 (5 bases). The CDR3 DNA follows: TGTGCCAGCAGTGCCCGGGCCCCGGGGAGAATCCAAGAGACCCAGTACTTC. Its translation: CASSARAPGRIQETQYF.